The TCR beta chain under discussion was sequenced for a study of blood T cell repertoires in COVID-19 (dated by TCRdb to the early 2020s). Describing the broader study: Samples covering the acute and convalescent phases of COVID-19 were provided by collaborators in the United States, Italy and Spain. The prospective study material was composed of cDNA or gDNA derived from T cells, B-cell-depleted T cells, or PBMCs. Subjects who had been exposed to COVID-19, were actively infected with it, or had recovered from it provided the deeply sampled blood TCRbeta repertoires that made up the dataset. The repertoires were released in a freely available public database intended as a resource for research on the immune response to SARS-CoV-2. The samples were drawn from two sources: the first 160 participants of the ongoing ImmuneRACE study, and some 1,300 subjects contributed by 6 global collaborators. Nearly every sample came with metadata listing a de-identified subject ID, COVID-19 status, age in years and sex. HLA class I and class II types, where available, came from metadata supplied by the sample provider rather than from assay-based typing.

Sequences LGHDT (CDR1) and YNNKEL (CDR2) are obtained from the germline V gene (reference sequence). For this chain, trimming is 4 bases at the V end and 2 bases at the J end, and the number of junction bases without a gene match is 4. Spanning cysteine to phenylalanine, the CDR3 consists of 17 amino acids. Only the CDR3 region is kept as DNA, spanning 51 bases read in frame from base 1. Whole blood was collected in K2EDTA tubes by collaborating institutions according to the institutions' own protocols. For TCRbeta analysis, collaborators shipped samples in one of three forms: frozen whole blood, isolated PBMCs, or DNA extracted from either of those sample types. The paper's findings and limits, for the study overall: How much clinical and demographic metadata was included differed by source and by participant, and the metadata was provided uncurated.

The immunoSEQ Assay, a bias-controlled multiplex PCR, was used to amplify TCRbeta CDR3 regions from genomic DNA. Processing in the source paper ran as follows. Within the assay, amplification of reference gene primers was used to estimate how many nucleated cells each sample contained. Sequence reads were collapsed and filtered to measure the absolute abundance of every unique TCRbeta CDR3 rearrangement. For each sample, productive Simpson clonality was calculated as the square root of Simpson's diversity index over productive rearrangements. What TCRdb holds here is the immuneACCESS table cut down to in-frame rearrangements. Part of the clones is not present; checked against another copy, under half of the missing clones reflect an unresolved V gene, and the others are unexplained. For V, J and clone size, that table is used; D and trimming come from the DNA. The table for this sample lists over 25,000 clones; 89% of them were counted only once. The ten largest clones capture around 3.5% of the sample.

In the case of this clone: Its antigen target is currently unknown. One base away there is no much larger clone; base qualities are not given.

The receptor was isolated from a human donor in a cohort sampled during active COVID-19. The chain is encoded by TRBV3-1 (or the pseudogene TRBV3-2) joined to TRBJ2-2, with 13 middle bases fitting TRBD2. Material: peripheral blood. The CDR3 protein: CASSRGLAGTNTGELFF. The nucleotide sequence reads TGTGCCAGCAGCCGGGGACTAGCGGGAACCAACACCGGGGAGCTGTTTTTT.